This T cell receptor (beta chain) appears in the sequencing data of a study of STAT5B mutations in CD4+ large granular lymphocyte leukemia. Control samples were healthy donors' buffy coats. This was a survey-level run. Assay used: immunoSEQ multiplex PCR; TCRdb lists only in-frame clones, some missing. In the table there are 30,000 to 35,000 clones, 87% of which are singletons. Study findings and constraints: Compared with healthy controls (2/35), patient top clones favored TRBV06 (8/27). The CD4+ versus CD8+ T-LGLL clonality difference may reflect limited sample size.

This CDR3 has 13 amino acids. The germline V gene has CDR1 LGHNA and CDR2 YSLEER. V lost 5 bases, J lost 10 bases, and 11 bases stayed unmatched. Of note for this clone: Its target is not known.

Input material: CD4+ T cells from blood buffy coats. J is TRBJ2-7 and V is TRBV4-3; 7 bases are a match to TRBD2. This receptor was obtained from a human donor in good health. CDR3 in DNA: TGCGCCAGCAGCGAATCCGGGGGGTCTGGCCAGTACTTC. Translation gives CASSESGGSGQYF.